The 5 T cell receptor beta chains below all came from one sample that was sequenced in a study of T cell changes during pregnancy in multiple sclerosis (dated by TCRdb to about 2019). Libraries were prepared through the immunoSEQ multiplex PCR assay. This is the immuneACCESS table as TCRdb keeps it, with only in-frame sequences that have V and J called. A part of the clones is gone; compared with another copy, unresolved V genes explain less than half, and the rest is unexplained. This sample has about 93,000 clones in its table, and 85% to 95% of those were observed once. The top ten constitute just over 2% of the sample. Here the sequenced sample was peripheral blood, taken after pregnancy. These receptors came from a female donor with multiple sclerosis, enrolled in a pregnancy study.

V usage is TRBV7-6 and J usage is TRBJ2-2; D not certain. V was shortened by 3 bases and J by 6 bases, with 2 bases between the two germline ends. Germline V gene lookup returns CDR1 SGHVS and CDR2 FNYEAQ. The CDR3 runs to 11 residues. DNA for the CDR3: TGTGCCAGCAGCTTCGCCGGGGAGCTGTTTTTT. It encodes CASSFAGELFF.

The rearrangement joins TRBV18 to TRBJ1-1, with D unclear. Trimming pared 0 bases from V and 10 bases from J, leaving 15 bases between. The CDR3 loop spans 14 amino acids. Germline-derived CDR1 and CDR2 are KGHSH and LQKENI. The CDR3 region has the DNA TGTGCCAGCTCACCACCGGGTAGCGCGGCTTCAGCTTTCTTT. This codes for CASSPPGSAASAFF.

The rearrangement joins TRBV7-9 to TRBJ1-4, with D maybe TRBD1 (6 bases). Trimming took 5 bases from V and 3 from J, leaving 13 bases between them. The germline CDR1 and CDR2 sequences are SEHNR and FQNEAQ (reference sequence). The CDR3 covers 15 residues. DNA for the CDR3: TGTGCCAGCAGCCCGGAGGGGGGGGCTAATGAAAAACTGTTTTTT. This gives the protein CASSPEGGANEKLFF.

In DNA, the CDR3 is TGCGCCAGCAGCCAAGTCGAGATTGATGAAAAACTGTTTTTT. It codes for CASSQVEIDEKLFF. V gene TRBV4-1 combines with J gene TRBJ1-4, with D unclear. V was trimmed by 1 base and J by 6 bases, leaving 9 bases between them. CDR3 length equals 14 residues. Germline V lookup: CDR1 MGHRA, CDR2 YSYEKL.

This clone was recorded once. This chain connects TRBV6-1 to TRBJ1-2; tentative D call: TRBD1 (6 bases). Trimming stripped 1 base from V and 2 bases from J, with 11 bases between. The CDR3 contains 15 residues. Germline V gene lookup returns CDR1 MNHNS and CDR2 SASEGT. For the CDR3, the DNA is TGTGCCAGCAGTGAAGGGACAGCTGGCAACTATGGCTACACCTTC. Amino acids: CASSEGTAGNYGYTF.